The rows below give T cell receptor beta chains drawn from one sample of a study of blood T cell repertoires in COVID-19. Sequencing was performed with immunoSEQ multiplex PCR; in TCRdb, only in-frame clones are kept and a portion is missing. The table shows fewer than 250,000 clones, with 80% to 90% occurring only once. Sequencing was performed on peripheral blood. The receptors shown here come from a woman between 65 and 79 years old with active or convalescent COVID-19. Both conserved end residues are part of each CDR3. D genes are given only for firm matches. Part of the rows lack a size; the others show once, few, many or a class for expanded clones.

D gene | clone size | J gene | V gene | CDR3 protein | CDR3 DNA
TRBD2 | . | TRBJ2-7 | TRBV7-3 | CASSSGLAGGGSYEQYF | TGTGCCAGCAGCTCGGGACTAGCGGGAGGGGGGTCCTACGAGCAGTACTTC
TRBD1 | . | TRBJ1-6 | TRBV5-1 | CASSLIQGADSPLHF | TGCGCCAGTAGCTTGATTCAGGGGGCGGATTCACCCCTCCACTTT
. | . | TRBJ2-3 | TRBV13 | CASSSWTVDTQYF | TGTGCCAGCAGCTCATGGACAGTAGATACGCAGTATTTT
. | . | TRBJ1-1 | TRBV7-9 | CASSQTSTVPEAFF | TGTGCCAGCAGCCAAACATCGACAGTCCCTGAAGCTTTCTTT
TRBD2 | . | TRBJ2-2 | TRBV7-3 | CASSPTGGSGTTGELFF | TGTGCCAGCAGCCCAACCGGAGGCAGCGGGACTACCGGGGAGCTGTTTTTT
. | . | TRBJ2-7 | TRBV5-1 | CASSLVASGGEQYF | TGCGCCAGCAGCTTGGTAGCCTCTGGGGGGGAGCAGTACTTC
. | . | TRBJ1-5 | TRBV15 | CATSTTGLRQPQHF | TGTGCCACCAGCACAACAGGGTTGCGTCAGCCCCAGCATTTT
. | few | TRBJ1-1 | TRBV11-2 | CASSATVNTEAFF | TGTGCCAGCAGCGCTACAGTGAACACTGAAGCTTTCTTT
TRBD2 | . | TRBJ2-3 | TRBV7-3 | CASSLQAGATDTQYF | TGTGCCAGCAGCTTACAAGCGGGAGCCACAGATACGCAGTATTTT
TRBD1 | . | TRBJ1-2 | TRBV5-6 | CASSFNSGGAIYGYTF | TGTGCCAGCAGCTTTAATTCAGGGGGCGCGATATATGGCTACACCTTC
TRBD2 | few | TRBJ2-1 | TRBV7-8 | CASSLEVSGNEQFF | TGTGCCAGCAGCTTAGAAGTTAGCGGGAATGAGCAGTTCTTC
TRBD1 | . | TRBJ1-2 | TRBV28 | CASSTGQGRHGYTF | TGTGCCAGCAGTACAGGACAGGGACGGCATGGCTACACCTTC
TRBD2 | . | TRBJ2-1 | TRBV18 | CASSPVASGGNEQFF | TGTGCCAGCTCACCAGTGGCTAGCGGGGGAAATGAGCAGTTCTTC
TRBD2 | . | TRBJ2-7 | TRBV30 | CAWSVQASGAYEQYF | TGTGCCTGGAGTGTACAGGCTAGCGGGGCCTACGAGCAGTACTTC
TRBD2 | . | TRBJ2-5 | TRBV19 | CASSITLGLAGGETQYF | TGTGCCAGTAGTATAACCCTAGGACTAGCTGGGGGGGAGACCCAGTACTTC
TRBD2 | . | TRBJ2-1 | TRBV9 | CASSVGLAGGNEQFF | TGTGCCAGCAGCGTAGGGTTAGCGGGAGGCAATGAGCAGTTCTTC
. | . | TRBJ1-1 | TRBV29-1 | CSVEVGGAEAFF | TGCAGCGTTGAGGTGGGAGGAGCTGAAGCTTTCTTT
. | . | TRBJ1-1 | TRBV4-1 | CASSHPSAGTEAFF | TGCGCCAGCAGCCATCCCTCAGCCGGGACTGAAGCTTTCTTT
. | . | TRBJ2-1 | TRBV28 | CASSPPPGTNEQFF | TGTGCCAGCAGTCCCCCCCCGGGAACCAATGAGCAGTTCTTC
. | . | TRBJ2-2 | TRBV5-1 | CASSLAPGYGSGELFF | TGCGCCAGCAGCTTGGCCCCAGGGTATGGGTCCGGGGAGCTGTTTTTT
TRBD1 | . | TRBJ2-2 | TRBV2 | CAGTGTTGELFF | TGTGCTGGGACAGGGACGACCGGGGAGCTGTTTTTT
. | . | TRBJ2-7 | TRBV6-4 | CAGLRALSSYEQYF | TGTGCCGGACTTCGGGCACTGAGCTCCTACGAGCAGTACTTC
. | . | TRBJ1-1 | TRBV6-6 | CASILRGKNTEAFF | TGTGCCAGCATCCTGCGGGGGAAGAACACTGAAGCTTTCTTT
TRBD2 | . | TRBJ2-7 | TRBV4-1 | CASSQGPSGSYEQYF | TGCGCCAGCAGCCAGGGACCTAGCGGCTCCTACGAGCAGTACTTC
TRBD1 | . | TRBJ1-4 | TRBV15 | CATSAGGRPNEKLFF | TGTGCCACCAGCGCAGGGGGCCGGCCTAATGAAAAACTGTTTTTT
TRBD2 | . | TRBJ2-1 | TRBV10-3 | CAISGPGGRNEQFF | TGTGCCATCAGTGGCCCGGGAGGAAGGAATGAGCAGTTCTTC
. | . | TRBJ2-2 | TRBV7-2 | CASSSLGLAKNGAGELFF | TGTGCCAGCAGCTCCTTGGGGCTAGCGAAGAACGGCGCCGGGGAGCTGTTTTTT
. | . | TRBJ2-1 | TRBV9 | CASSPRQGRAYEQFF | TGTGCCAGCAGCCCCCGACAGGGGAGGGCCTATGAGCAGTTCTTC
TRBD2 | few | TRBJ2-2 | TRBV15 | CATSSGRLAWGGELFF | TGTGCCACCAGCAGCGGAAGACTAGCTTGGGGCGGGGAGCTGTTTTTT
. | . | TRBJ2-7 | TRBV3-1/TRBV3-2 | CASSQDHQGSSYEQYF | TGTGCCAGCAGCCAAGATCACCAGGGGAGCTCCTACGAGCAGTACTTC
. | . | TRBJ2-3 | TRBV3-1/TRBV3-2 | CASSRSGTDTQYF | TGTGCCAGCAGCCGCAGCGGGACAGATACGCAGTATTTT
. | once | TRBJ1-6 | TRBV23-1 | CASSQLEGCNSPLHF | TGCGCCAGCAGTCAGCTCGAGGGATGTAATTCACCCCTCCACTTT
TRBD2 | . | TRBJ2-2 | TRBV23-1 | CASSLFGLAGDDGELFF | TGCGCCAGCAGTCTCTTTGGACTAGCGGGGGACGACGGGGAGCTGTTTTTT
. | . | TRBJ1-2 | TRBV4-2 | CASSHYPPGFYGYTF | TGTGCCAGCAGCCATTACCCTCCAGGCTTCTATGGCTACACCTTC
. | . | TRBJ1-6 | TRBV5-1 | CASSLDQGPLSALHF | TGCGCCAGCAGCTTGGATCAGGGTCCGTTGAGTGCCCTCCACTTT
TRBD1 | . | TRBJ1-6 | TRBV25-1 | CASSDQGSRTGENSPLHF | TGTGCCAGCAGTGATCAGGGGTCGAGGACAGGGGAAAATTCACCCCTCCACTTT
. | . | TRBJ1-6 | TRBV4-1 | CASSHLESLPLHF | TGCGCCAGCAGCCACCTGGAGTCCCTACCCCTCCACTTT
. | . | TRBJ2-5 | TRBV15 | CATSRDRQARGETQYF | TGTGCCACCAGCAGAGATCGCCAGGCCCGGGGAGAGACCCAGTACTTC
. | . | TRBJ2-7 | TRBV9 | CASSVSLGDSYEQYF | TGTGCCAGCAGCGTCTCCCTAGGAGACTCCTACGAGCAGTACTTC
. | . | TRBJ1-2 | TRBV4-1 | CASSQDQRVGGYTF | TGCGCCAGCAGCCAAGATCAGAGGGTGGGTGGCTACACCTTC
TRBD2 | . | TRBJ2-2 | TRBV27 | CASSLSAGVRAGELFF | TGTGCCAGCAGTTTATCGGCGGGAGTAAGGGCCGGGGAGCTGTTTTTT
TRBD1 | few | TRBJ1-1 | TRBV7-8 | CASSSGQGGNTEAFF | TGTGCCAGCAGCTCGGGACAGGGGGGGAACACTGAAGCTTTCTTT
. | . | TRBJ1-1 | TRBV6-6 | CASLARFTEAFF | TGTGCCAGCCTAGCCAGGTTCACTGAAGCTTTCTTT
. | many | TRBJ1-3 | TRBV10-3 | CAISASSSGNTIYF | TGTGCCATCAGTGCCTCTAGCTCTGGAAACACCATATATTTT
TRBD1 | . | TRBJ2-1 | TRBV27 | CASSLQGFYNEQFF | TGTGCCAGCAGTCTACAGGGGTTTTACAATGAGCAGTTCTTC